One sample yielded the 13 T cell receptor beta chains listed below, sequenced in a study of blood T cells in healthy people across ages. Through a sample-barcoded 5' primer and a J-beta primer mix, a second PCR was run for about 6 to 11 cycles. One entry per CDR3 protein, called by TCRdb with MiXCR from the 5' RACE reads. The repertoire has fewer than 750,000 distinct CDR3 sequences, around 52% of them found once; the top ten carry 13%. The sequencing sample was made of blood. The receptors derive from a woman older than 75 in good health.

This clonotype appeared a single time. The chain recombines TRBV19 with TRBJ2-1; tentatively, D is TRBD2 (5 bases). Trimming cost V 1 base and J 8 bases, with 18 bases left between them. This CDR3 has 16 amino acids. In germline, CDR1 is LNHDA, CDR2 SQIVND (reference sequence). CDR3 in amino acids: CASSIGLTRPRDEQFF. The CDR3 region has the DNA TGTGCCAGTAGTATAGGACTAACCCGACCTAGGGATGAGCAGTTCTTC.

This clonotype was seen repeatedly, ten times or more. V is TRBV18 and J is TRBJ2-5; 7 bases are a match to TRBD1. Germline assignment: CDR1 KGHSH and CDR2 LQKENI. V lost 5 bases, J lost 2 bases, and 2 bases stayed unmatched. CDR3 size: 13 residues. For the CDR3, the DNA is TGTGCCAGCTCAGGACAGGCACAAGAGACCCAGTACTTC. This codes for CASSGQAQETQYF.

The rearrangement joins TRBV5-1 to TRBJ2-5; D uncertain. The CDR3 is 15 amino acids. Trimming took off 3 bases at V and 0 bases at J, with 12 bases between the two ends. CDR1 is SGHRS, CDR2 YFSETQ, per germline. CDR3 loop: CASSSAGVNQETQYF. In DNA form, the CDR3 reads TGCGCCAGCAGCTCGGCTGGGGTAAACCAAGAGACCCAGTACTTC.

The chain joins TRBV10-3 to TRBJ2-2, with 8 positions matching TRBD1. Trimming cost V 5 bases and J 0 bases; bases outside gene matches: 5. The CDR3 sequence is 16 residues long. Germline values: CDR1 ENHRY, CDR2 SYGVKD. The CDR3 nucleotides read TGTGCCATCAGTTTAAGGACAGGGACGAACACCGGGGAGCTGTTTTTT. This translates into CAISLRTGTNTGELFF.

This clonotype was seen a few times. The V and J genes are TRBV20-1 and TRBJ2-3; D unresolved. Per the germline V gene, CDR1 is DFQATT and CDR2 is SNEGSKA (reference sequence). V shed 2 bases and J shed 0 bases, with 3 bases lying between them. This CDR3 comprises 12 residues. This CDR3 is CSARISTDTQYF. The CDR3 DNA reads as TGCAGTGCTAGAATTAGCACAGATACGCAGTATTTT.

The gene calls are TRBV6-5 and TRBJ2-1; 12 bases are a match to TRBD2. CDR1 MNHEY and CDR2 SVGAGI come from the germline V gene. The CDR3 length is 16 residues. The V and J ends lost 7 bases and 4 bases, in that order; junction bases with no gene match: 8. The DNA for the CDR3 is TGTGCCAGCACCAGCCCCCTAGCGGGAGGGTACAATGAGCAGTTCTTC. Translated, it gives CASTSPLAGGYNEQFF.

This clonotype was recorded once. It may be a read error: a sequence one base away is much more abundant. This CDR3 reads CSVEVGGREAQYF. CDR3 nucleotide sequence: TGCAGCGTTGAAGTCGGGGGCCGGGAGGCCCAGTACTTC. This chain connects TRBV29-1 to TRBJ2-5; TRBD2 is a possible D gene (7 bases). The CDR3 consists of 13 residues. Trimming took off 1 base at V and 9 bases at J, with 15 bases between the two ends. Germline V gene sequence: CDR1 SQVTM, CDR2 ANQGSEA.

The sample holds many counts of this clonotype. CDR3 in DNA: TGTGCCAGCAGTTACTCAGGACTGGGCTACAATGAGCAGTTCTTC. It encodes CASSYSGLGYNEQFF. The J gene is TRBJ2-1, the V gene TRBV6-5; the D gene is possibly TRBD2 (5 bases). Trimming took 0 bases from V and 3 from J, leaving 9 bases between them. Per germline, CDR1 MNHEY and CDR2 SVGAGI. The CDR3 runs 15 residues.

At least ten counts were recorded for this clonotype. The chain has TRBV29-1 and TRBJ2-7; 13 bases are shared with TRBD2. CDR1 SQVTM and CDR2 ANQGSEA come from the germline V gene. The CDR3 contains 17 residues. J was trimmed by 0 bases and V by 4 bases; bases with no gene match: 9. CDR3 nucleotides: TGCAGCGTTGGGGCCCAGACTAGCGGGAGGTCCTCCTACGAGCAGTACTTC. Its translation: CSVGAQTSGRSSYEQYF.

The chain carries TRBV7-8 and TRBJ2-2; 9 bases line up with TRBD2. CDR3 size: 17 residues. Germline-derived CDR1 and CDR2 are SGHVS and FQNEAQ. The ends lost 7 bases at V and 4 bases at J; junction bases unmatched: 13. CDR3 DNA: TGTGCCAGCACCGCGCCGGGACTAGCTTCGGTCACCGGGGAGCTGTTTTTT. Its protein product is CASTAPGLASVTGELFF.

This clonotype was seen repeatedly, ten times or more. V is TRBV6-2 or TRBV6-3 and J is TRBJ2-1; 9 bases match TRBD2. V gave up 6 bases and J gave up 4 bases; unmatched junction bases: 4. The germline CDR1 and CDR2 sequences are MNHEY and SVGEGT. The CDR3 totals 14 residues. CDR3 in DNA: TGTGCCAGCAGCCACCTAGCGGGGTACAATGAGCAGTTCTTC. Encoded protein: CASSHLAGYNEQFF.

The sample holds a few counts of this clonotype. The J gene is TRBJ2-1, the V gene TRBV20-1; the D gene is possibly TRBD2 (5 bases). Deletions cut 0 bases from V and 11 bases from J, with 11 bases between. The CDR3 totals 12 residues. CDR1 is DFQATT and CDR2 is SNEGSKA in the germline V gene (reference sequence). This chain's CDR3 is CSARDPGNKQFF. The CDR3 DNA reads TGCAGTGCTAGAGATCCGGGAAACAAGCAGTTCTTC.

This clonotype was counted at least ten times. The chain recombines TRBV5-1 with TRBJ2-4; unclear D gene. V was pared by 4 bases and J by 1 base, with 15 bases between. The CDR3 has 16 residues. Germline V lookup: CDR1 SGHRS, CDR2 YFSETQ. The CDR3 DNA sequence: TGCGCCAGCAGCCCTGGTTGGGCCGTTGCCAAAAACATTCAGTACTTC. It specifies CASSPGWAVAKNIQYF.